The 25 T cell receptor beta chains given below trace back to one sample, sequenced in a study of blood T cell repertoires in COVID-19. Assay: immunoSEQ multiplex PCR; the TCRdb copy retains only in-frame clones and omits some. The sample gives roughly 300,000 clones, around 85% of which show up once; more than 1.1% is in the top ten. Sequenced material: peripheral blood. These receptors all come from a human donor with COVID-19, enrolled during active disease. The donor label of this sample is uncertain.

The CDR3 loop reads CASSIPGRNEQFF. The DNA of the CDR3 is TGTGCCAGTAGTATCCCAGGGCGCAATGAGCAGTTCTTC. The rearrangement uses TRBV19 and TRBJ2-1, with D maybe TRBD1 (5 bases). The CDR3 covers 13 residues. Trimming stripped 3 bases from V and 6 bases from J, with 9 bases between. In germline, CDR1 is LNHDA, CDR2 SQIVND (reference sequence).

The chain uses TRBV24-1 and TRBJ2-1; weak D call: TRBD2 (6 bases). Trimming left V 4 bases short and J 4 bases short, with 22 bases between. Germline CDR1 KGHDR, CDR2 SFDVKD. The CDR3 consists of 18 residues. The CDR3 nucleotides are TGTGCCACCAGTGACCGAAAGAACGTGCGGGGAAAATACAATGAGCAGTTCTTC. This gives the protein CATSDRKNVRGKYNEQFF.

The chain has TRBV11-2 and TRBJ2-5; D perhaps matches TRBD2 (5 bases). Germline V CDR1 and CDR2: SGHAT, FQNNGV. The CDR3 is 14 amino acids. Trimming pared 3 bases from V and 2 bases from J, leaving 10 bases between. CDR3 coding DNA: TGTGCCAGCAGCTTCGGACGGGAACAAGAGACCCAGTACTTC. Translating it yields CASSFGREQETQYF.

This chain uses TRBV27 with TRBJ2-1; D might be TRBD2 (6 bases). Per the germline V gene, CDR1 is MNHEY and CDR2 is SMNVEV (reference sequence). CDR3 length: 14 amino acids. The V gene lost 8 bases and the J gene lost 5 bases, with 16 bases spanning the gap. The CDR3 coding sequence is TGTGCCAGCGGAGACCGTCTAGCGAACAATGAGCAGTTCTTC. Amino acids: CASGDRLANNEQFF.

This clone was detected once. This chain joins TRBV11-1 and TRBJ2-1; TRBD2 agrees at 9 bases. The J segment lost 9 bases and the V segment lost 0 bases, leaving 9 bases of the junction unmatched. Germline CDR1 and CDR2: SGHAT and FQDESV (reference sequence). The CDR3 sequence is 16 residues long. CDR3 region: CASSLAGGRGEGEQFF. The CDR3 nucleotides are TGTGCCAGCAGCTTAGCTGGCGGGAGGGGTGAAGGTGAGCAGTTCTTC.

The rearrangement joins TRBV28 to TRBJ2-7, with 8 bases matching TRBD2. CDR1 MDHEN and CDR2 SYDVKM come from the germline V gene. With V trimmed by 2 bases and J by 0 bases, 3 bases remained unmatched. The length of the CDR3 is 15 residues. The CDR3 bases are TGTGCCAGCAGTTTACGGGCGGGAGGCTCCTACGAGCAGTACTTC. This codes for CASSLRAGGSYEQYF.

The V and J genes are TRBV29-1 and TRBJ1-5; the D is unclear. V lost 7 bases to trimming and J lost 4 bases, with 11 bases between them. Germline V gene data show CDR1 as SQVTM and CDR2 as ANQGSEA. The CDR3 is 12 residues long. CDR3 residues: CSAGEPNQPQHF. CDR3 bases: TGCAGCGCCGGGGAGCCTAATCAGCCCCAGCATTTT.

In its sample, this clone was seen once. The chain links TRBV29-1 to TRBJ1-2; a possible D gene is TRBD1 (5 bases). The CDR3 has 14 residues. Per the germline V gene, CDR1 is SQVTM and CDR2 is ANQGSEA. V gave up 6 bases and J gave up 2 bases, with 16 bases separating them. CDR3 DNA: TGCAGCGTCCTGGGGCCAGGGCAAAACTATGGCTACACCTTC. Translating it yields CSVLGPGQNYGYTF.

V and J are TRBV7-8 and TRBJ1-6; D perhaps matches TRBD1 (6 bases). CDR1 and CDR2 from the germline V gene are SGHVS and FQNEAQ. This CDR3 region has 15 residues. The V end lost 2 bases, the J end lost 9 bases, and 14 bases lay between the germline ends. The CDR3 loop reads CASSLPGDLGSPLHF. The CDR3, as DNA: TGTGCCAGCAGCTTACCAGGGGATTTAGGTTCACCCCTCCACTTT. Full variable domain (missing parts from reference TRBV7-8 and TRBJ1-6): GAGVSQSPRYKVAKRGQDVALRCDPISGHVSLFWYQQALGQGPEFLTYFQNEAQLDKSGLPSDRFFAERPEGSVSTLKIQRTQQEDSAVYLCASSLPGDLGSPLHFGNGTRLTVT.

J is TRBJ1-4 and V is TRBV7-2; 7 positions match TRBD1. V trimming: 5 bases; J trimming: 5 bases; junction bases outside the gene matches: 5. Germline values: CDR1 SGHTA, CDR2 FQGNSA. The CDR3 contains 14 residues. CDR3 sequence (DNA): TGTGCCAGCAGCCCGGGACAGATAAATGAAAAACTGTTTTTT. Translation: CASSPGQINEKLFF. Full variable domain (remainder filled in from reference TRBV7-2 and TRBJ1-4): GAGVSQSPSNKVTEKGKDVELRCDPISGHTALYWYRQSLGQGLEFLIYFQGNSAPDKSGLPSDRFSAERTGGSVSTLTIQRTQQEDSAVYLCASSPGQINEKLFFGSGTQLSVL.

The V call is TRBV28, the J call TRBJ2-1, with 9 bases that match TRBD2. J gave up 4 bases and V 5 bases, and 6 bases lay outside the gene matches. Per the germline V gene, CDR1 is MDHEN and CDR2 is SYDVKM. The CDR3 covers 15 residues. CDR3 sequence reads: CASSVAGERYNEQFF. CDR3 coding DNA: TGTGCCAGCAGTGTAGCGGGAGAGAGGTACAATGAGCAGTTCTTC.

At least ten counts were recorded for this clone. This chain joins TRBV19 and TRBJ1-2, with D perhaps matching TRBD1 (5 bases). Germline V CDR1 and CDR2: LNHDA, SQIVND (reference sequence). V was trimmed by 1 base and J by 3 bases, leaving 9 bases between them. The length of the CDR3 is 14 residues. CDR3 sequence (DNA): TGTGCCAGTAGTATAGGTACAGGCCACTATGGCTACACCTTC. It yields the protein CASSIGTGHYGYTF.

DNA of the CDR3: TGTGCCAGCCATAGCGGGAGCAGACCGAATCAGCCCCAGCATTTT. The encoded protein is CASHSGSRPNQPQHF. The chain couples TRBV27 to TRBJ1-5; D not certain. V lost 8 bases and J lost 4, with 18 bases in between. The germline gives CDR1 MNHEY, CDR2 SMNVEV (reference sequence). This CDR3 has 15 residues.

CDR3 bases: TGTGCCAGCAGCTTAGATGGACAGATCGCTGAAGCTTTCTTT. This codes for CASSLDGQIAEAFF. V gene TRBV11-2 combines with J gene TRBJ1-1; the D gene is possibly TRBD1 (6 bases). From germline, CDR1 is SGHAT and CDR2 FQNNGV. The V and J ends lost 0 bases and 6 bases respectively, with 11 bases between them. The CDR3 extends over 14 amino acids.

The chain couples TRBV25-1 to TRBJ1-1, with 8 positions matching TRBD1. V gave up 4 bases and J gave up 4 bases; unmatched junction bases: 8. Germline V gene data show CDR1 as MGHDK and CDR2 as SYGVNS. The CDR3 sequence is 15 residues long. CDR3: CASSAMTGAGTEAFF. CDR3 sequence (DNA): TGTGCCAGCAGTGCCATGACAGGGGCCGGCACTGAAGCTTTCTTT.

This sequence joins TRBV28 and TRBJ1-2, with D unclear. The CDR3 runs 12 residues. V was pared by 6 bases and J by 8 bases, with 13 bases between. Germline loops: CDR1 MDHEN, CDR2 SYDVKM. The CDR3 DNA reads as TGTGCCAGCAGCCTGGGCCAGAGAGGCTACACCTTC. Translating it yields CASSLGQRGYTF.

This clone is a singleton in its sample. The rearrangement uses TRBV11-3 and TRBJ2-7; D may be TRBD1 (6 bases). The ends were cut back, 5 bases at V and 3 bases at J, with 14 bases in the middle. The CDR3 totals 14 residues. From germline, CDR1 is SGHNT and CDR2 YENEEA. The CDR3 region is CASSPEATGYEQYF. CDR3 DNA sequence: TGTGCCAGCAGCCCCGAGGCGACAGGCTACGAGCAGTACTTC.

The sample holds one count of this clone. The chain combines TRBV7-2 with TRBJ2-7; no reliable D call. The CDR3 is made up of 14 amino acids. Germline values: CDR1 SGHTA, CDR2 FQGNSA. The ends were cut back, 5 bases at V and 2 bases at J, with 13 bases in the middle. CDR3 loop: CASSKVQAAYEQYF. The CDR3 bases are TGTGCCAGCAGCAAAGTCCAGGCCGCCTACGAGCAGTACTTC.

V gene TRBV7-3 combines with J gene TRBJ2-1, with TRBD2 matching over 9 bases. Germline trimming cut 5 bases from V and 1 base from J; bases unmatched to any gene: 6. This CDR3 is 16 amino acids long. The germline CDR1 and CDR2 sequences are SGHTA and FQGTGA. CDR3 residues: CASSPQAGGSYNEQFF. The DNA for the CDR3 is TGTGCCAGCAGCCCCCAAGCGGGAGGATCCTACAATGAGCAGTTCTTC.

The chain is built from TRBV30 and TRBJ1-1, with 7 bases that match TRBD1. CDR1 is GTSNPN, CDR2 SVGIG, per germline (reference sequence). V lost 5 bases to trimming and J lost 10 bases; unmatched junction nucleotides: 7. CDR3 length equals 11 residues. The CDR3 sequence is CAWGMEGAAFF. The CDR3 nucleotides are TGTGCCTGGGGGATGGAGGGGGCAGCTTTCTTT.

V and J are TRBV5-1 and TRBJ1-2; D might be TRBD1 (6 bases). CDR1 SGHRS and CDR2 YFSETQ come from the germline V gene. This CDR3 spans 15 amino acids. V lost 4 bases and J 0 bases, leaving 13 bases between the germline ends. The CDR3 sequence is CASSPGGSANYGYTF. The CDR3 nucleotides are TGCGCCAGCAGCCCGGGGGGCAGTGCTAACTATGGCTACACCTTC. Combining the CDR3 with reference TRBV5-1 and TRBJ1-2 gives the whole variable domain KAGVTQTPRYLIKTRGQQVTLSCSPISGHRSVSWYQQTPGQGLQFLFEYFSETQRNKGNFPGRFSGRQFSNSRSEMNVSTLELGDSALYLCASSPGGSANYGYTFGSGTRLTVV.

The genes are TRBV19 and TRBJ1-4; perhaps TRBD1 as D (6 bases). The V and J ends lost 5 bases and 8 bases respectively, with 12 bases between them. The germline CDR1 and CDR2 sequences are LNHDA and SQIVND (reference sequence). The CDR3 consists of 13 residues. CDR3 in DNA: TGTGCCAGTAGTGGGGGCCTTGGGGAAAAACTGTTTTTT. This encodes CASSGGLGEKLFF.

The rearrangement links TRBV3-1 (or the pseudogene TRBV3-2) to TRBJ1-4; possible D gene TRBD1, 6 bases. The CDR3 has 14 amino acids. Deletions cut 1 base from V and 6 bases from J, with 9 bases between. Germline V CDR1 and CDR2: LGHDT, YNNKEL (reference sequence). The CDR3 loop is CASSQVRGHEKLFF. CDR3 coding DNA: TGTGCCAGCAGCCAAGTCAGGGGACATGAAAAACTGTTTTTT.

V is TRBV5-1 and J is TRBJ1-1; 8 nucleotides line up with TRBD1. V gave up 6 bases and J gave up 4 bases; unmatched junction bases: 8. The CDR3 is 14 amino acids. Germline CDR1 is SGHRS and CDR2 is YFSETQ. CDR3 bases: TGCGCCAGCACCGGACAGGGAAGCGGCACTGAAGCTTTCTTT. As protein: CASTGQGSGTEAFF.

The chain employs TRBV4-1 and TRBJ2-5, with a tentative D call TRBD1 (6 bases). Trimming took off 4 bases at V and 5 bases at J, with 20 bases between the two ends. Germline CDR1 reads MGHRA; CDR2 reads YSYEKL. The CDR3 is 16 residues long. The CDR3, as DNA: TGCGCCAGCAGCCGGCAGGTGGGAACAGGACAGGAGACCCAGTACTTC. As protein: CASSRQVGTGQETQYF.